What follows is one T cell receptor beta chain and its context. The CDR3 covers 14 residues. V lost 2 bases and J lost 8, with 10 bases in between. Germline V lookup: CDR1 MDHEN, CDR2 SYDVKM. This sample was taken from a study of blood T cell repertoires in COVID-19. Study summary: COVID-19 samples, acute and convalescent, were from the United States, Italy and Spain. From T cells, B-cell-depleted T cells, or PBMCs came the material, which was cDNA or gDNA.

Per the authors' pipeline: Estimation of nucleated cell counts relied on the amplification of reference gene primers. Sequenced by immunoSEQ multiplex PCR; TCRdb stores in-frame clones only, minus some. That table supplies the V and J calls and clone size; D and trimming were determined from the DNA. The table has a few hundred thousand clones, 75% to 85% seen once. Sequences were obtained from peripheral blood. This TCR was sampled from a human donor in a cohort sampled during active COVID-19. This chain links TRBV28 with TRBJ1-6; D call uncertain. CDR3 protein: CASSLRVLYSPLHF. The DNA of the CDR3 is TGTGCCAGCAGTTTACGCGTTCTCTATTCACCCCTCCACTTT.